This TCR beta chain is from a study of siplizumab effects on memory and regulatory T cells. Findings and caveats of the study: There was no confirmation of the suppressive function of proliferating Tregs from siplizumab cultures. The majority of clones, roughly 80-95% of proliferating CD4+ or CD8+ clones, lacked an assignable naive or memory phenotype.

Note on this clone: What it binds is not known.

Trimming removed 2 bases at V and 4 bases at J, with 14 bases between. Per germline, CDR1 MNHEY and CDR2 SMNVEV (reference sequence). The CDR3 spans 15 residues. Produced via immunoSEQ multiplex PCR; TCRdb's table is partial and in-frame only. In the table there are approximately 120,000 clones, about 91% of which are singletons. This TCR came from a human donor in good health. The J gene is TRBJ1-2, the V gene TRBV27; D is unclear. The specimen sequenced was Tregs sorted from blood. The chain's CDR3 is CASSLRAERLYGYTF. As DNA, the CDR3 is TGTGCCAGCAGTTTAAGGGCAGAACGCCTCTATGGCTACACCTTC.